This T cell receptor (beta chain) was identified during a study of Ad26.COV2.S vaccination and SARS-CoV-2 variants. Study findings and constraints: Reports say spike-specific CD8+ and CD4+ T cell responses covered substantial breadth after vaccination.

The CDR3 is 16 amino acids. Germline lookup yields CDR1 MNHNS and CDR2 SASEGT. J lost 0 bases, V lost 2 bases, and 7 bases had no gene match. As to treatment: some 20 received Ad26.COV2.S at low or high dose, single or two shots; roughly five received placebo; per-sample allocation not given. Day 63 after the first injection of vaccine or placebo was the sampling time. Here immunoSEQ multiplex PCR was the method, and the copy in TCRdb shows in-frame clones only, minus some. The sample holds 380,000 or so clones, 80% to 90% seen once. Notes on this clone: What it binds is not known.

This sequence originates from a person between 18 and 60 years old who received the Ad26.COV2.S COVID-19 vaccine or a placebo. V gene TRBV6-1 combines with J gene TRBJ2-7; 7 bases map to TRBD2. This specimen consisted of peripheral blood, obtained in a trial of Ad26.COV2.S vaccine versus placebo. In nucleotides, the CDR3 is TGTGCCAGCAGTGAATGGTGGCGGGGGAACTCCTACGAGCAGTACTTC. Translated, it gives CASSEWWRGNSYEQYF.